The 18 T cell receptor beta chains below were found in one sample sequenced in a study of regulatory T cells in long-lasting Graves disease. Documented time point: newly diagnosed GD, antithyroid drugs for less than 3 months. RNA isolated from PBMCs was used to make the TCR library. Construction of TCR beta libraries relied on iRepertoire HTBI primers and on Arm-PCR targeting CDR3 regions. TCRdb re-called the multiplex PCR reads through MiXCR, storing one row per CDR3 protein. The data contain approximately 390,000 distinct CDR3 sequences, 15% to 20% of them singletons. The same data also went into a second study, on T cells in Graves' hyperthyroidism and ophthalmopathy.

The source material was peripheral blood mononuclear cells (PBMCs), sampled at new diagnosis, from a patient treated with antithyroid drugs. These TCRs come from a woman aged 18-35 years with Graves disease.

The V gene is TRBV9, the J gene TRBJ2-1; D is uncertain. Trimming took off 4 bases at V and 5 bases at J, with 10 bases between the two ends. The CDR3 runs to 13 residues. Germline V gene lookup returns CDR1 SGDLS and CDR2 YYNGEE. The CDR3 region is CASSIQRHNEQFF. CDR3 nucleotides: TGTGCCAGCAGCATCCAACGGCACAATGAGCAGTTCTTC.

This clonotype has only a few counts. The CDR3 bases are TGCGCCAGCAGCTTGTCCGGTAATGAAAAACTGTTTTTT. Translation: CASSLSGNEKLFF. The J gene is TRBJ1-4, the V gene TRBV5-1; D gene ambiguous. The V gene's germline CDR1 is SGHRS and CDR2 YFSETQ. V dropped 1 base and J dropped 4 bases, with 5 bases sitting between them. This CDR3 spans 13 amino acids.

The gene calls are TRBV19 and TRBJ1-2; 8 bases match TRBD1. Trimming cost V 6 bases and J 5 bases; bases outside gene matches: 11. In germline, CDR1 is LNHDA, CDR2 SQIVND (reference sequence). This CDR3 comprises 15 residues. The CDR3 sequence is CASRYGQGLGYGYTF. CDR3 nucleotides: TGTGCCAGTAGATACGGACAGGGCTTGGGGTATGGCTACACCTTC. The full variable domain, rest sourced from reference TRBV19 and TRBJ1-2, is DGGITQSPKYLFRKEGQNVTLSCEQNLNHDAMYWYRQDPGQGLRLIYYSQIVNDFQKGDIAEGYSVSREKKESFPLTVTSAQKNPTAFYLCASRYGQGLGYGYTFGSGTRLTVV.

This clonotype was counted at least ten times. The chain combines TRBV4-1 with TRBJ1-1; perhaps TRBD1 as D (6 bases). V was shortened by 4 bases and J by 4 bases, with 16 bases between the two germline ends. CDR3 length: 15 amino acids. Germline V gene lookup returns CDR1 MGHRA and CDR2 YSYEKL. This chain's CDR3 is CASSPNTGKATEAFF. In DNA, the CDR3 is TGCGCCAGCAGCCCAAACACAGGGAAAGCCACTGAAGCTTTCTTT.

This clonotype was seen ten or more times. The chain carries TRBV29-1 and TRBJ2-7; the D gene could be TRBD1 or TRBD2 (7 bases each). CDR1 is SQVTM and CDR2 is ANQGSEA in the germline V gene. Between the trimmed V and J ends, which lost 7 bases and 3 bases, there was a span of 19 bases. The CDR3 is made up of 14 amino acids. As DNA, the CDR3 is TGCAGCGCAGACAGGGAGGGCCCGGGCTACGAGCAGTACTTC. Its protein product is CSADREGPGYEQYF.

This clonotype was detected a few times. This rearrangement joins TRBV20-1 to TRBJ1-1; the D gene is possibly TRBD1 (6 bases). Germline CDR1 and CDR2: DFQATT and SNEGSKA (reference sequence). The CDR3 has 12 amino acids. V lost 1 base and J 4 bases, leaving 7 bases between the germline ends. CDR3 DNA sequence: TGCAGTGCTAGAGTGGACAGCACTGAAGCTTTCTTT. Protein: CSARVDSTEAFF.

The CDR3 here is CASSPLSGNYGYTF. The CDR3 DNA reads as TGTGCCAGCTCACCACTTTCCGGGAACTATGGCTACACCTTC. The genes are TRBV18 and TRBJ1-2, with unresolved D. CDR3 size: 14 residues. CDR1 KGHSH and CDR2 LQKENI come from the germline V gene. Trimming pared 1 base from V and 2 bases from J, leaving 8 bases between.

This clonotype was counted at least ten times. The chain recombines TRBV28 with TRBJ2-7; D uncertain. Trimming pared 10 bases from V and 7 bases from J, leaving 20 bases between. The CDR3 loop spans 13 amino acids. Germline lookup yields CDR1 MDHEN and CDR2 SYDVKM. The CDR3 region is CATTGPTYREQYF. The CDR3 DNA sequence: TGTGCCACCACCGGGCCCACATACCGAGAGCAGTACTTC.

The chain links TRBV4-2 to TRBJ2-3, with TRBD1 matching over 10 bases. Germline CDR1 is LGHNA and CDR2 is YNFKEQ. The length of the CDR3 is 16 residues. The ends lost 4 bases at V and 3 bases at J; junction bases unmatched: 7. CDR3 amino acids: CASSRYRDRGTDTQYF. The CDR3 DNA follows: TGTGCCAGCAGCCGGTACCGGGACAGGGGTACAGATACGCAGTATTTT.

This clonotype was seen many times. The J gene is TRBJ2-7, the V gene TRBV20-1; D is unclear. The V gene's germline CDR1 is DFQATT and CDR2 SNEGSKA (reference sequence). V was trimmed by 0 bases and J by 5 bases, leaving 5 bases between them. This CDR3 is 11 amino acids long. CDR3 bases: TGCAGTGCTAGAGATAACCACGAGCAGTACTTC. This codes for CSARDNHEQYF.

V usage is TRBV7-3 and J usage is TRBJ2-2; TRBD1 matches at 8 bases. Per germline, CDR1 SGHTA and CDR2 FQGTGA. The CDR3 loop spans 15 amino acids. V was clipped by 5 bases and J by 6 bases; unmatched bases: 8. The CDR3 loop is CASSPQGAGAGELFF. The CDR3 DNA reads as TGTGCCAGCAGCCCGCAGGGGGCCGGGGCCGGGGAGCTGTTTTTT. The full variable domain, in which reference TRBV7-3 and TRBJ2-2 provide the parts outside the CDR3, is GAGVSQTPSNKVTEKGKYVELRCDPISGHTALYWYRQSLGQGPEFLIYFQGTGAADDSGLPNDRFFAVRPEGSVSTLKIQRTERGDSAVYLCASSPQGAGAGELFFGEGSRLTVL.

The V and J genes are TRBV19 and TRBJ2-1; TRBD1 agrees at 7 bases. The CDR3 consists of 17 residues. J was trimmed by 3 bases and V by 4 bases; bases with no gene match: 12. The germline V gene encodes CDR1 LNHDA and CDR2 SQIVND (reference sequence). CDR3 nucleotides: TGTGCCAGTAGTACACAAGAGGGACAGACTTTCTACAATGAGCAGTTCTTC. Translation gives CASSTQEGQTFYNEQFF.

Comments on this clonotype: It may be a read error: a sequence one base away is much more abundant. The rearrangement uses TRBV11-2 and TRBJ1-2; D unclear. Germline-derived CDR1 and CDR2 are SGHAT and FQNNGV. The CDR3 runs 13 residues. CDR3 in DNA: TGTGCCAGCAGCTTACGGGTTCTGGGCGGCTGCACCTTC. This sequence encodes CASSLRVLGGCTF.

This clonotype showed up many times. The chain couples TRBV20-1 to TRBJ2-7, with 11 bases identical to TRBD2. V lost 3 bases and J lost 0; bases outside the gene matches: 13. Germline lookup yields CDR1 DFQATT and CDR2 SNEGSKA (reference sequence). There are 18 residues in the CDR3. The CDR3, as DNA: TGCAGTGCTAGGGATCGAGATAGCGGGGGGGCCTTCTCCTACGAGCAGTACTTC. This gives the protein CSARDRDSGGAFSYEQYF.

In this sample, this clonotype turned up many times. The chain uses TRBV28 and TRBJ1-2; D gene unclear. The V gene lost 5 bases and the J gene lost 4 bases, with 17 bases spanning the gap. The CDR3 length is 15 residues. Per the germline V gene, CDR1 is MDHEN and CDR2 is SYDVKM. For the CDR3, the DNA is TGTGCCAGCAGTCAGCCTTTGGGCAGGTCCTATGGCTACACCTTC. Encoded protein: CASSQPLGRSYGYTF.

CDR3 sequence reads: CASSQDQSSYNEQFF. The CDR3 coding sequence is TGTGCCAGCAGCCAGGACCAAAGCTCCTACAATGAGCAGTTCTTC. J is TRBJ2-1 and V is TRBV7-9; no definite D call. Looked up from germline, CDR1 is SEHNR and CDR2 is FQNEAQ (reference sequence). The CDR3 consists of 15 residues. The V end lost 5 bases, the J end lost 0 bases, and 11 bases lay between the germline ends.

This clonotype was detected many times. The chain recombines TRBV2 with TRBJ1-3; D might be TRBD1 (6 bases). V was shortened by 6 bases and J by 4 bases, with 13 bases between the two germline ends. The germline CDR1 and CDR2 sequences are SNHLY and FYNNEI. The CDR3 totals 14 residues. CDR3 in amino acids: CASSDGQSGNTIYF. The CDR3 DNA follows: TGTGCCAGCAGCGACGGACAGTCAGGAAACACCATATATTTT.

This clonotype was recorded at least ten times. CDR3 DNA sequence: TGTGCCAGCAGACGGGACTCGCCAGAAGCTTTCTTT. It codes for CASRRDSPEAFF. V gene TRBV12-3 or TRBV12-4 combines with J gene TRBJ1-1; the D gene is possibly TRBD1 (5 bases). V was cut by 6 bases and J by 8 bases, with 13 bases left in between. The length of the CDR3 is 12 residues.